Each of the 14 T cell receptor beta chains below was sequenced from the same sample in a study of blood T cells in healthy people across ages (dated by TCRdb to 2014 to 2015). Library preparation employed 5' RACE. Sequencing was performed on an Illumina HiSeq 2500. A second PCR of 7 to 11 cycles was performed with a sample-barcoded 5' primer and a J-beta primer mix. Starting from the raw public reads, TCRdb applied fastp trimming at Q25, assembled clones with MiXCR and retained in-frame beta chains. Entries are consolidated by CDR3 protein sequence, retaining the most common genes and DNA. This sample has 2 million or so distinct CDR3 sequences in its table, and around 48% of those were observed once. Of the sample, approximately 2.1% is held by the ten largest clones. Sequenced: blood. These receptors were taken from a woman aged 35 to 49 in good health.

The chain joins TRBV5-1 to TRBJ2-3, with 9 bases matching TRBD1. The V and J ends lost 7 bases and 0 bases, in that order; junction bases with no gene match: 9. From germline, CDR1 is SGHRS and CDR2 YFSETQ. The CDR3 spans 16 residues. This CDR3 is CASRSGTGPSTDTQYF. DNA of the CDR3: TGCGCCAGCCGCTCTGGGACAGGGCCGAGCACAGATACGCAGTATTTT.

This clonotype was observed a handful of times. V and J are TRBV7-9 and TRBJ1-6; D is perhaps TRBD1 (5 bases). The V end lost 2 bases, the J end lost 5 bases, and 10 bases lay between the germline ends. Germline V gives CDR1 SEHNR, CDR2 FQNEAQ (reference sequence). The CDR3 runs 15 residues. DNA of the CDR3: TGTGCCAGCAGCTTATCAGGGACCAATAATTCACCCCTCCACTTT. This sequence encodes CASSLSGTNNSPLHF. Filled out from reference TRBV7-9 and TRBJ1-6, the complete variable domain reads DTGVSQNPRHKITKRGQNVTFRCDPISEHNRLYWYRQTLGQGPEFLTYFQNEAQLEKSRLLSDRFSAERPKGSFSTLEIQRTEQGDSAMYLCASSLSGTNNSPLHFGNGTRLTVT.

The CDR3 loop is CASSRRASWGDTQYF. The CDR3 nucleotides read TGTGCCAGCAGCCGCCGGGCTAGCTGGGGTGATACGCAGTATTTT. The chain employs TRBV7-2 and TRBJ2-3, with D perhaps TRBD2 (5 bases). Trimming stripped 5 bases from V and 6 bases from J, with 18 bases between. The CDR3 is made up of 15 amino acids. Germline CDR1 reads SGHTA; CDR2 reads FQGNSA.

This clonotype was observed a single time. The gene calls are TRBV4-3 and TRBJ1-4, with TRBD1 matching over 7 bases. The trim removed 4 bases at V and 0 bases at J, leaving 5 bases unmatched. Germline CDR1 reads LGHNA; CDR2 reads YSLEER. This CDR3 is built from 16 residues. CDR3 residues: CASSPSGTATNEKLFF. As DNA, the CDR3 is TGCGCCAGCAGCCCTTCCGGGACAGCAACTAATGAAAAACTGTTTTTT.

The table lists this clonotype with many counts. The chain links TRBV12-3 or TRBV12-4 to TRBJ2-1, with TRBD2 identical over 8 bases. The CDR3 has 15 amino acids. The V gene end was trimmed by 5 bases and the J gene end by 4 bases; junction bases not matched to a gene: 7. The DNA for the CDR3 is TGTGCCAGCAGTAGGAGCGGGGGTGGATACAATGAGCAGTTCTTC. The encoded protein is CASSRSGGGYNEQFF.

The chain joins TRBV5-1 to TRBJ2-1, with 12 bases fitting TRBD2. V was clipped by 3 bases and J by 9 bases; unmatched bases: 7. CDR1 is SGHRS, CDR2 YFSETQ, per germline. The CDR3 extends over 15 amino acids. CDR3 in amino acids: CASSSLAGGQGEQFF. DNA for the CDR3: TGCGCCAGCAGCTCTCTAGCGGGGGGGCAGGGTGAGCAGTTCTTC.

This sequence joins TRBV5-1 and TRBJ1-4; D is possibly TRBD1 (5 bases). In germline, CDR1 is SGHRS, CDR2 YFSETQ. The V and J ends lost 3 bases and 5 bases respectively, with 17 bases between them. The CDR3 is 16 amino acids. The CDR3 nucleotides are TGCGCCAGCAGCTCCGTGAATTGGGGCACGAATGAAAAACTGTTTTTT. This gives the protein CASSSVNWGTNEKLFF. Together with reference TRBV5-1 and TRBJ1-4, the CDR3 gives the full variable domain: KAGVTQTPRYLIKTRGQQVTLSCSPISGHRSVSWYQQTPGQGLQFLFEYFSETQRNKGNFPGRFSGRQFSNSRSEMNVSTLELGDSALYLCASSSVNWGTNEKLFFGSGTQLSVL.

The chain links TRBV4-2 to TRBJ2-1, with D possibly being TRBD2 (7 bases). Per germline, CDR1 LGHNA and CDR2 YNFKEQ. This CDR3 has 16 residues. Trimming pared 2 bases from V and 5 bases from J, leaving 16 bases between. CDR3 DNA sequence: TGTGCCAGCAGCCAATCCCAAGGGGGGGCAGACAATGAGCAGTTCTTC. It is translated as CASSQSQGGADNEQFF.

This chain links TRBV6-2 or TRBV6-3 with TRBJ2-3; 9 nucleotides match TRBD2. The length of the CDR3 is 15 residues. The germline V gene encodes CDR1 MNHEY and CDR2 SVGEGT. V lost 10 bases, J lost 1 base, and 9 bases stayed unmatched. The CDR3 sequence is CAIAERTSGTDTQYF. The CDR3 coding sequence is TGTGCCATCGCCGAACGGACTAGCGGCACAGATACGCAGTATTTT.

The table lists this clonotype with a few counts. The genes are TRBV20-1 and TRBJ2-4; tentatively, D is TRBD2 (6 bases). The CDR3 sequence is 16 residues long. V lost 1 base to trimming and J lost 0 bases, with 13 bases between them. The germline gives CDR1 DFQATT, CDR2 SNEGSKA (reference sequence). CDR3 coding DNA: TGCAGTGCTAGAGCCCAGGGCGGGATAGCCAAAAACATTCAGTACTTC. Residues: CSARAQGGIAKNIQYF.

DNA for the CDR3: TGCGCCAGCAGCCAAGATGAAGGGCAGCCAAACACCGGGGAGCTGTTTTTT. Its translation: CASSQDEGQPNTGELFF. The chain carries TRBV4-3 and TRBJ2-2; no definite D call. The V gene lost 0 bases and the J gene lost 2 bases, with 13 bases spanning the gap. The CDR3 has 17 amino acids. Germline V gene lookup returns CDR1 LGHNA and CDR2 YSLEER.

This clonotype was counted a few times. The genes are TRBV29-1 and TRBJ1-2, with D perhaps matching TRBD1 (6 bases). Per the germline V gene, CDR1 is SQVTM and CDR2 is ANQGSEA. Trimming shortened V by 1 base and J by 13 bases, and 10 bases separated the two germline ends. The CDR3 has 10 amino acids. The CDR3 spells CSVEGGARTF. CDR3 nucleotides: TGCAGCGTTGAAGGGGGGGCGCGCACCTTC.

Concerning this clonotype itself: Germline and junction disagree at one end, which may indicate a read error. This chain connects TRBV5-4 to TRBJ2-7; D is unclear. Germline CDR1 and CDR2: SGHNT and YYREEE (reference sequence). This CDR3 is built from 14 residues. The CDR3, as DNA: TGTGCCAGCAGCTTCGCGGATTCCTCCTACAAGCAGTACTTC. Translated, it gives CASSFADSSYKQYF.

Note on this clonotype: Sequence at one end of the junction differs from germline and may be a read error. The chain carries TRBV5-1 and TRBJ2-1; perhaps TRBD1 as D (6 bases). The CDR3 is 16 residues long. Germline V lookup: CDR1 SGHRS, CDR2 YFSETQ. The CDR3 loop is CASSLNAAGAYNKQFF. CDR3 DNA sequence: TGCGCCAGCAGCTTGAATGCGGCAGGGGCTTACAATAAGCAGTTCTTC.